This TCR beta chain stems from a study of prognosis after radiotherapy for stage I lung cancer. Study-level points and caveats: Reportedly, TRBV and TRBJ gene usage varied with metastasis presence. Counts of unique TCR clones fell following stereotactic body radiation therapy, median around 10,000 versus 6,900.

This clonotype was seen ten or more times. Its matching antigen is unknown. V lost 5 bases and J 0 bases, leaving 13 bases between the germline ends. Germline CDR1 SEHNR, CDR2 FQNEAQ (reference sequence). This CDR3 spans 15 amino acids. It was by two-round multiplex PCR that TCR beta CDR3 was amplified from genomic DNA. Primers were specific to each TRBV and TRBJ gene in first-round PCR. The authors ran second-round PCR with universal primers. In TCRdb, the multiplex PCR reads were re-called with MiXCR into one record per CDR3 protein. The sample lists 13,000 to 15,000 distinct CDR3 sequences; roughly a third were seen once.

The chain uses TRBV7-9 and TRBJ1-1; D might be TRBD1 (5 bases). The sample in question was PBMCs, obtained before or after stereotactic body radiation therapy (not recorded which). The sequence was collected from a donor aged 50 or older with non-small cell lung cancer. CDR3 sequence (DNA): TGTGCCAGCAGCCCACGGGCAGGGCTGAACACTGAAGCTTTCTTT. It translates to CASSPRAGLNTEAFF.